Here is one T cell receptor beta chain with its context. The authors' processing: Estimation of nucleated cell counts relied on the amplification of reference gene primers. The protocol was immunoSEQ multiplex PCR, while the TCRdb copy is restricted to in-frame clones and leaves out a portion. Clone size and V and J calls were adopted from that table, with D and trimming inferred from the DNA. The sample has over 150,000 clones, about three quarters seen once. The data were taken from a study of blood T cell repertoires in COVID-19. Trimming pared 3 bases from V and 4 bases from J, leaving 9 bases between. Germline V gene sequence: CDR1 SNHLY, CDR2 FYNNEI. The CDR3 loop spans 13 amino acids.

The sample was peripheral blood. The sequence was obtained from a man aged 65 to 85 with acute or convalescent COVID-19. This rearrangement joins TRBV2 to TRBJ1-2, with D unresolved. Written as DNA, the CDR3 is TGTGCCAGCAGTGAGCTGGCAGTCTATGGCTACACCTTC. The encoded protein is CASSELAVYGYTF.